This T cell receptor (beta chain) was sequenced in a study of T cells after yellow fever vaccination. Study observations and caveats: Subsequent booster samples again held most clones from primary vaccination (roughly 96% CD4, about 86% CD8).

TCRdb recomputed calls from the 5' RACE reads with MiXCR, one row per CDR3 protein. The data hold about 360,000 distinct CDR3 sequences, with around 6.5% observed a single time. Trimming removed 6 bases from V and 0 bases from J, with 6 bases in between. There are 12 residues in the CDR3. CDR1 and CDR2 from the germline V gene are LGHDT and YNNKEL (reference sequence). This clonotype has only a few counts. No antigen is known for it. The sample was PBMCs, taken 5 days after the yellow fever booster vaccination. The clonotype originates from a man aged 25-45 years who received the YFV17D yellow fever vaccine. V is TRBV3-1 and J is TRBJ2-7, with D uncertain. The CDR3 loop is CASSRISYEQYF. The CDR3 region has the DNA TGTGCCAGCAGTCGAATCTCCTACGAGCAGTACTTC.